This entry describes one T cell receptor (beta chain). Its antigen is still unknown. This CDR3 contains 13 residues. From germline, CDR1 is SGHVS and CDR2 FQNEAQ. Trimming cost V 3 bases and J 4 bases, with 7 bases left between them. Only in-frame clones appear in the TCRdb table, and some are missing; sequencing was by immunoSEQ multiplex PCR. The table shows 80,000 to 95,000 clones, with around 89% occurring only once. The sample belongs to a study of T cell responses to AZD1222 COVID-19 vaccine. Study outcomes and limitations: Only after the peak T cell response were repertoires sampled. Baseline serostatus was positive in only a handful of AZD1222 recipients. The span of vaccine-associated CD4 TCRs extended across spike, with dominance at 160-218 and 743-854. Possibly, clonal diversity was underestimated; donors were largely white British and included more females.

This chain connects TRBV7-8 to TRBJ1-3; D uncertain. The sequence derives from an adult in good health. Sequenced here: peripheral blood, sampled on day 0 of AZD1222 vaccination. CDR3 DNA: TGTGCCAGCAGCTTTGACCGAGGAAACACCATATATTTT. Translating it yields CASSFDRGNTIYF.